This T cell receptor beta chain was identified in a study of Ad26.COV2.S vaccination and SARS-CoV-2 variants. This table comes from immunoSEQ multiplex PCR, and its TCRdb copy is limited to in-frame clones, with some not included. Among more than 350,000 clones listed, around nine tenths were seen once. Trimming took off 4 bases at V and 4 bases at J, with 3 bases between the two ends. Per the germline V gene, CDR1 is KGHDR and CDR2 is SFDVKD. The CDR3 has 12 amino acids. Treatment: over 15 received Ad26.COV2.S at low or high dose, single or two shots; roughly 5 received placebo; per-sample allocation not given. It was on day 63 after the first vaccine or placebo injection that samples were taken. Ad26.COV2.S expressed prefusion-stabilized spike from the original Wuhan strain.

The V and J genes are TRBV24-1 and TRBJ2-2; unclear D gene. Sequenced material: peripheral blood, taken in a trial of Ad26.COV2.S vaccine versus placebo. The sequence derives from a person aged 18 to 65 who received the Ad26.COV2.S COVID-19 vaccine or a placebo. The CDR3 coding sequence is TGTGCCACCAGTGACCGCACCGGGGAGCTGTTTTTT. Protein: CATSDRTGELFF.